The clone carrying this TCR beta chain was seen a single time. Other DNA variants within this sample encode the same CDR3. In the authors' workflow: Estimates of nucleated cell counts were drawn from the amplification of reference gene primers. Repertoires were generated with immunoSEQ multiplex PCR, while TCRdb's copy carries only in-frame clones and drops some. V and J calls and clone size are those listed in that table; D and trimming were worked out from the DNA. There are more than 200,000 clones in the sample; approximately 90% occur only once, and roughly 0.69% lies in the top ten. The CDR3 has 14 amino acids. V trimming: 2 bases; J trimming: 7 bases; junction bases outside the gene matches: 0. Germline V gives CDR1 SGDLS, CDR2 YYNGEE. The entry originates in a study of blood T cell repertoires in COVID-19. Study information: The origin of the acute and convalescent COVID-19 samples was the United States, Italy and Spain. T cells, B-cell-depleted T cells, or PBMCs provided the cDNA or gDNA that served as material.

This chain links TRBV9 with TRBJ1-6; 10 positions agree with TRBD1. This clonotype was sampled from a middle-aged man with acute or convalescent COVID-19. The sequenced material came from peripheral blood. CDR3 region: CASSVGQGNSPLHF. CDR3 in DNA: TGTGCCAGCAGCGTGGGACAGGGGAATTCACCCCTCCACTTT.